This T cell receptor (beta chain) was recorded in a study of Ad26.COV2.S vaccination and SARS-CoV-2 variants. Overall study: Ad26.COV2.S was injected intramuscularly once or twice, 56 days apart. General study results and limits: Comparable non-spike TCR breadth was observed in vaccine and placebo recipients.

Notes on this clone: Its antigen is still unknown.

Sequencing used immunoSEQ multiplex PCR; TCRdb keeps in-frame clones, though not all of them. This repertoire shows under 400,000 clones, over 75% found once; its top ten account for more than 3%. Treatment reported: over 15 received Ad26.COV2.S at low or high dose, single or two shots; roughly five received placebo; per-sample allocation not given. Sampling was performed 63 days after the first vaccine or placebo injection. Immunization relied on an Ad26 vector, which expressed Wuhan-strain SARS-CoV-2 spike. V was pared by 1 base and J by 8 bases, with 4 bases of the junction left unmatched. There are 14 residues in the CDR3. The germline V gene has CDR1 LGHDT and CDR2 YNNKEL (reference sequence).

Sequenced material: peripheral blood, taken in a trial of Ad26.COV2.S vaccine versus placebo. This receptor was identified in a person between 18 and 60 years old who received the Ad26.COV2.S COVID-19 vaccine or a placebo. The chain employs TRBV3-1 (or the pseudogene TRBV3-2) and TRBJ1-2; 10 nucleotides align to TRBD1. The chain's CDR3 is CASSQGTGGVGYTF. Written as DNA, the CDR3 is TGTGCCAGCAGCCAAGGGACAGGGGGTGTAGGCTACACCTTC.